The 27 T cell receptor beta chains below were found in one sample sequenced in a study of regulatory T cells in long-lasting Graves disease. The TCR beta library used iRepertoire HTBI primers with Arm-PCR amplification of CDR3. TCRdb reanalysed the multiplex PCR reads using MiXCR and keeps one entry per CDR3 protein. The data hold about 450,000 distinct CDR3 sequences, with 13% to 15% observed a single time. The sample's time point: newly diagnosed GD, antithyroid drugs for less than 3 months. PBMCs were the source of the RNA used for TCR sequencing. This sample was shared with a second study, whose subject was T cells in Graves' hyperthyroidism and ophthalmopathy.

Sample: peripheral blood mononuclear cells (PBMCs), taken at new diagnosis, from a patient treated with antithyroid drugs. The origin of the receptors is a woman between 50 and 59 years old with Graves disease.

This clonotype was found a few times. V usage is TRBV5-6 and J usage is TRBJ1-5; 10 nucleotides align to TRBD1. Trimming removed 2 bases from V and 2 bases from J; junction bases left unmatched: 4. Looked up from germline, CDR1 is SGHDT and CDR2 is YYEEEE. The CDR3 contains 16 residues. The DNA of the CDR3 is TGTGCCAGCAGCTTCGGGACAGGGGTCGGCAATCAGCCCCAGCATTTT. It encodes CASSFGTGVGNQPQHF.

At least ten counts were recorded for this clonotype. The rearrangement joins TRBV12-3 or TRBV12-4 to TRBJ1-5, with 9 bases that match TRBD1. The CDR3 consists of 14 residues. The V gene end was trimmed by 6 bases and the J gene end by 6 bases; junction bases not matched to a gene: 6. CDR3 sequence reads: CASSRDRDVQPQHF. The CDR3 region has the DNA TGTGCCAGCAGCCGGGACAGGGACGTTCAGCCCCAGCATTTT.

This clonotype was seen many times. CDR3 sequence: CASSQPGTGLNEKLFF. DNA for the CDR3: TGTGCCAGCAGTCAACCGGGGACAGGCCTAAATGAAAAACTGTTTTTT. V and J are TRBV28 and TRBJ1-4, with 8 bases aligning to TRBD1. The CDR3 extends over 16 amino acids. The V gene's germline CDR1 is MDHEN and CDR2 SYDVKM. The V gene end was trimmed by 5 bases and the J gene end by 5 bases; junction bases not matched to a gene: 10.

The chain links TRBV2 to TRBJ2-7; 9 positions match TRBD2. The J segment lost 2 bases and the V segment lost 5 bases, leaving 16 bases of the junction unmatched. This CDR3 region has 18 residues. The V gene's germline CDR1 is SNHLY and CDR2 FYNNEI. This chain's CDR3 is CASSRAGGRGGRAYEQYF. CDR3 DNA: TGTGCCAGCAGTCGAGCGGGGGGCAGGGGCGGGAGGGCCTACGAGCAGTACTTC.

This clonotype was counted many times. The V gene is TRBV7-8, the J gene TRBJ2-1; perhaps TRBD1 as D (6 bases). Trimming took off 5 bases at V and 2 bases at J, with 34 bases between the two ends. The germline V gene has CDR1 SGHVS and CDR2 FQNEAQ. The CDR3 runs 22 residues. In DNA form, the CDR3 reads TGTGCCAGCAGCCCGGGACACGGATCAATACCCAACCTACAATTAACCTACAATGAGCAGTTCTTC. Its protein product is CASSPGHGSIPNLQLTYNEQFF.

This clonotype was counted many times. Written as DNA, the CDR3 is TGTGCCAGCAGCCCCCCAGTTGGGGGGTCTGAGACAGATACGCAGTATTTT. Amino acids: CASSPPVGGSETDTQYF. V usage is TRBV7-8 and J usage is TRBJ2-3, with D perhaps matching TRBD2 (6 bases). The CDR3 sequence is 17 residues long. Germline CDR1 reads SGHVS; CDR2 reads FQNEAQ. V was shortened by 5 bases and J by 3 bases, with 21 bases between the two germline ends.

The chain joins TRBV28 to TRBJ2-7, with 12 bases matching TRBD2. Germline assignment: CDR1 MDHEN and CDR2 SYDVKM. The V gene end was trimmed by 7 bases and the J gene end by 6 bases; junction bases not matched to a gene: 10. The length of the CDR3 is 15 residues. CDR3 nucleotide sequence: TGTGCCAGCACTCTTCCCCAGGGACTAGCGGGCGAGCAGTACTTC. It is translated as CASTLPQGLAGEQYF. The whole variable domain, remainder taken from reference TRBV28 and TRBJ2-7, is DVKVTQSSRYLVKRTGEKVFLECVQDMDHENMFWYRQDPGLGLRLIYFSYDVKMKEKGDIPEGYSVSREKKERFSLILESASTNQTSMYLCASTLPQGLAGEQYFGPGTRLTVT.

This clonotype was detected ten times or more. V usage is TRBV28 and J usage is TRBJ1-1; TRBD1 agrees at 8 bases. CDR1 MDHEN and CDR2 SYDVKM come from the germline V gene. The J segment lost 4 bases and the V segment lost 5 bases, leaving 6 bases of the junction unmatched. This CDR3 is 14 amino acids long. The CDR3 coding sequence is TGTGCCAGCAGTATTCCAGACAGGGGCACTGAAGCTTTCTTT. Translating it yields CASSIPDRGTEAFF.

Ten or more counts support this clonotype. J is TRBJ1-1 and V is TRBV24-1; possible D gene TRBD1, 6 bases. There are 13 residues in the CDR3. Between the trimmed V and J ends, which lost 3 bases and 11 bases, there was a span of 15 bases. Looked up from germline, CDR1 is KGHDR and CDR2 is SFDVKD. CDR3 in DNA: TGTGCCACCAGTGATATCCAGGGGAGCGAGGCTTTCTTT. Translated, it gives CATSDIQGSEAFF.

Ten or more counts support this clonotype. V gene TRBV20-1 combines with J gene TRBJ2-5, with a tentative D call TRBD1 (5 bases). V lost 4 bases to trimming and J lost 3 bases, with 12 bases between them. The CDR3 sequence is 13 residues long. Germline CDR1 reads DFQATT; CDR2 reads SNEGSKA (reference sequence). The CDR3 nucleotides read TGCAGTGCTACTCCGACAGTGAAAGAGACCCAGTACTTC. Translating gives CSATPTVKETQYF.

This clonotype was found many times. The rearrangement links TRBV27 to TRBJ1-6, with 8 bases lining up with TRBD1. V lost 5 bases, J lost 8 bases, and 8 bases stayed unmatched. CDR3 length equals 15 residues. The V gene's germline CDR1 is MNHEY and CDR2 SMNVEV (reference sequence). CDR3 nucleotides: TGTGCCAGCAGTGCAAAACAGGGGGTGCATTCACCCCTCCACTTT. Translated: CASSAKQGVHSPLHF.

This clonotype was detected only a few times. This chain joins TRBV5-6 and TRBJ2-5; TRBD1 matches 7 bases. Unmatched junction bases numbered 5, after V lost 4 bases and J lost 5 bases. Germline V CDR1 and CDR2: SGHDT, YYEEEE. This CDR3 comprises 13 residues. Here the CDR3 DNA reads TGTGCCAGCAGCCCCGGGACAGCGGAGACCCAGTACTTC. Protein sequence: CASSPGTAETQYF.

This clonotype has a count of ten or more. This chain connects TRBV29-1 to TRBJ2-7, with TRBD1 identical over 8 bases. V shed 3 bases, J shed 5 bases, and the junction held 6 bases outside the gene matches. Germline CDR1 is SQVTM and CDR2 is ANQGSEA. This CDR3 contains 13 residues. CDR3 residues: CSVEHRGVDEQYF. The CDR3 bases are TGCAGCGTTGAGCACAGGGGGGTAGACGAGCAGTACTTC.

V usage is TRBV5-1 and J usage is TRBJ2-7; D remains unclear. V was clipped by 1 base and J by 0 bases, with 5 bases between them. The germline CDR1 and CDR2 sequences are SGHRS and YFSETQ. This CDR3 region has 13 residues. The CDR3 region is CASSLSNSYEQYF. Written as DNA, the CDR3 is TGCGCCAGCAGCTTGTCAAACTCCTACGAGCAGTACTTC.

Comment on this clonotype: A much more abundant neighbour one base away suggests this may be a read error. The V call is TRBV3-1, the J call TRBJ2-3; a weak D match, TRBD2 (6 bases). Germline-derived CDR1 and CDR2 are LGHDT and YNNKEL (reference sequence). The V and J ends lost 0 bases and 3 bases respectively, with 10 bases between them. The length of the CDR3 is 15 residues. The CDR3 nucleotides read TGTGCCAGCAGCCAAGACCTAGCGACGACAGATACGCAGTATTTT. This sequence encodes CASSQDLATTDTQYF.

The V and J genes are TRBV5-1 and TRBJ1-1; 7 positions match TRBD1. From germline, CDR1 is SGHRS and CDR2 YFSETQ. J lost 5 bases, V lost 0 bases, and 7 bases had no gene match. The CDR3 sequence is 15 residues long. CDR3 sequence reads: CASSLVAGGGTEAFF. In DNA, the CDR3 is TGCGCCAGCAGCTTGGTCGCAGGGGGAGGGACTGAAGCTTTCTTT.

This clonotype was seen many times. The V gene is TRBV7-8, the J gene TRBJ2-1; 12 bases match TRBD1. This CDR3 region has 12 residues. Germline V gene lookup returns CDR1 SGHVS and CDR2 FQNEAQ. With 8 bases clipped from V and 10 bases from J, the junction kept 3 bases outside the gene matches. The CDR3 region is CASWDRGREQFF. CDR3 nucleotide sequence: TGTGCCAGCTGGGACAGGGGGCGAGAGCAGTTCTTC.

This clonotype was seen more than once but under ten times. V is TRBV27 and J is TRBJ2-2, with no clear D. V lost 3 bases and J 3 bases, leaving 17 bases between the germline ends. The CDR3 is 17 residues long. CDR1 is MNHEY, CDR2 SMNVEV, per germline (reference sequence). The CDR3 sequence: CASSFVSWDEDTGELFF. For the CDR3, the DNA is TGTGCCAGCAGTTTTGTATCGTGGGATGAGGACACCGGGGAGCTGTTTTTT.

The table lists this clonotype with many counts. J is TRBJ2-7 and V is TRBV6-2 or TRBV6-3, with D possibly matching TRBD2 (6 bases). From germline, CDR1 is MNHEY and CDR2 SVGEGT. This CDR3 region has 14 residues. Trimming stripped 2 bases from V and 3 bases from J, with 11 bases between. CDR3 sequence: CASSYGGLNYEQYF. Written as DNA, the CDR3 is TGTGCCAGCAGTTACGGGGGACTCAACTACGAGCAGTACTTC.

This clonotype was detected many times. V is TRBV6-2 or TRBV6-3 and J is TRBJ2-3; D is unresolved. Germline CDR1 reads MNHEY; CDR2 reads SVGEGT. The CDR3 is 12 amino acids. The V and J ends lost 8 bases and 1 base respectively, with 7 bases between them. Written as DNA, the CDR3 is TGTGCCAGCGCTAGGGGCACAGATACGCAGTATTTT. This encodes CASARGTDTQYF.

This clonotype appeared a single time. The final CDR3 position lacks the conserved phenylalanine or tryptophan, pointing to a likely read error. J is TRBJ2-2 and V is TRBV3-1, with D possibly TRBD2 on 6 matching bases. This CDR3 has 15 residues. In germline, CDR1 is LGHDT, CDR2 YNNKEL (reference sequence). The CDR3 loop reads CTGTWEVMNTGELFL. CDR3 coding DNA: TGTACAGGCACTTGGGAGGTGATGAACACCGGGGAGCTGTTTCTT.

In this sample, this clonotype turned up many times. The V call is TRBV7-8, the J call TRBJ2-1; D gene ambiguous. Trimming left V 2 bases short and J 1 base short, with 3 bases between. This CDR3 comprises 13 residues. Germline lookup yields CDR1 SGHVS and CDR2 FQNEAQ. The CDR3 coding sequence is TGTGCCAGCAGCTTAAGGTCCTACAATGAGCAGTTCTTC. Its protein is CASSLRSYNEQFF.

This clonotype has just a few counts. The V call is TRBV28, the J call TRBJ2-7; maybe TRBD2 (6 bases). V gave up 8 bases and J gave up 5 bases, with 13 bases separating them. CDR1 and CDR2 from the germline V gene are MDHEN and SYDVKM. The CDR3 totals 12 residues. The chain's CDR3 is CASAGSTDEQYF. The DNA for the CDR3 is TGTGCCAGCGCCGGGAGTACGGACGAGCAGTACTTC.

This clonotype was counted between two and nine times. The chain combines TRBV30 with TRBJ1-1; D possibly corresponds to TRBD1 (6 bases). Germline loops: CDR1 GTSNPN, CDR2 SVGIG (reference sequence). V was shortened by 3 bases and J by 1 base, with 12 bases between the two germline ends. The CDR3 runs 14 residues. The CDR3 sequence is CAWRPGQRNTEAFF. In nucleotides, the CDR3 is TGTGCCTGGAGACCCGGACAGAGGAACACTGAAGCTTTCTTT.

This clonotype was counted ten times or more. V usage is TRBV19 and J usage is TRBJ2-7; TRBD1 is a possible D gene (5 bases). V lost 6 bases and J lost 4, with 16 bases in between. The CDR3 runs to 14 residues. CDR1 is LNHDA and CDR2 is SQIVND in the germline V gene (reference sequence). The CDR3 DNA sequence: TGTGCCAGTAGCCCCCAGGGAATGGCGTACGAGCAGTACTTC. Its protein product is CASSPQGMAYEQYF. The full variable domain, in which reference TRBV19 and TRBJ2-7 provide the parts outside the CDR3, is DGGITQSPKYLFRKEGQNVTLSCEQNLNHDAMYWYRQDPGQGLRLIYYSQIVNDFQKGDIAEGYSVSREKKESFPLTVTSAQKNPTAFYLCASSPQGMAYEQYFGPGTRLTVT.

This clonotype has more than one count but fewer than ten. The chain carries TRBV3-1 and TRBJ2-1; D is possibly TRBD2 (6 bases). Germline CDR1 is LGHDT and CDR2 is YNNKEL (reference sequence). V was trimmed by 5 bases and J by 7 bases, leaving 15 bases between them. This CDR3 region has 14 residues. This CDR3 is CASSSVGSLNEQFF. The CDR3 nucleotides read TGTGCCAGCAGCTCCGTCGGGAGCCTAAATGAGCAGTTCTTC.

This clonotype has ten or more counts. The chain combines TRBV11-2 with TRBJ2-1, with 9 positions matching TRBD2. The CDR3 is 16 residues long. The V gene end was trimmed by 3 bases and the J gene end by 5 bases; junction bases not matched to a gene: 8. The germline V gene has CDR1 SGHAT and CDR2 FQNNGV. The CDR3 DNA follows: TGTGCCAGCAGCTTTAGTCTAGCGGGGACCGACAATGAGCAGTTCTTC. Protein: CASSFSLAGTDNEQFF.